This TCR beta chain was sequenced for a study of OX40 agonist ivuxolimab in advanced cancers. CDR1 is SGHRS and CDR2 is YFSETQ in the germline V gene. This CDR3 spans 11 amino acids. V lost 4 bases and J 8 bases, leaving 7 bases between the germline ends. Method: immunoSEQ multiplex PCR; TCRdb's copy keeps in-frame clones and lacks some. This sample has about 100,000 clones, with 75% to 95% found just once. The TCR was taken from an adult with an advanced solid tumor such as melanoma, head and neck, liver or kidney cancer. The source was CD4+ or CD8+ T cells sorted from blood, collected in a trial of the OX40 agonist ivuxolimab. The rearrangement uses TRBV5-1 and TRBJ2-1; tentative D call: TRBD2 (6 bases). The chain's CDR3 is CASSRDYEQFF. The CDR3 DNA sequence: TGCGCCAGCAGCCGGGACTATGAGCAGTTCTTC.